This T cell receptor beta chain is from a study of T cell repertoires in cytomegalovirus infection. Study overall: Public TCR beta signature analysis indicated the presence of both CMV infection and matching HLA type.

TCRdb re-analysed the reads in MiXCR, keeping a single row per CDR3 protein. The table lists nearly 650,000 distinct CDR3 sequences, more than 20% of them singletons. CDR1 is SGHVS and CDR2 is FNYEAQ in the germline V gene. V trimming: 2 bases; J trimming: 7 bases; junction bases outside the gene matches: 8. The CDR3 length is 16 residues. The receptor was isolated from a human donor in good health (CMV status not recorded). Some clones in this sample may be carry-over from other donors' samples. The chain has TRBV7-6 and TRBJ2-1; 10 bases align to TRBD2. Source material: CD8+ T cells from PBMCs. The CDR3 is CASSLLAGEKINEQFF. The CDR3 nucleotides read TGTGCCAGCAGCTTACTAGCGGGGGAGAAAATTAATGAGCAGTTCTTC.